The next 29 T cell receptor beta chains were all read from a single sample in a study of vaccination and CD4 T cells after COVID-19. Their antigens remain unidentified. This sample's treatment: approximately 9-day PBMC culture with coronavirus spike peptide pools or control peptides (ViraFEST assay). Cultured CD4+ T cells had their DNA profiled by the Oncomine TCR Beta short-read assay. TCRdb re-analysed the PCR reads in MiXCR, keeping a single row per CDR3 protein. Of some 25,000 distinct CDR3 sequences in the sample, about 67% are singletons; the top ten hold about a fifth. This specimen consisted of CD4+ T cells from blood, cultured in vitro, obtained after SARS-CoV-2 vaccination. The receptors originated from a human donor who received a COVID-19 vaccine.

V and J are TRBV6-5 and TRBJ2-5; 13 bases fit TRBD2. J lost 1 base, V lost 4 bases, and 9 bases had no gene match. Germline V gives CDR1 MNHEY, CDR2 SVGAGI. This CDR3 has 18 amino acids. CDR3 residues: CASSFGLAGDASQETQYF. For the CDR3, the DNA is TGTGCCAGCAGTTTTGGACTAGCGGGGGATGCGAGCCAAGAGACCCAGTACTTC.

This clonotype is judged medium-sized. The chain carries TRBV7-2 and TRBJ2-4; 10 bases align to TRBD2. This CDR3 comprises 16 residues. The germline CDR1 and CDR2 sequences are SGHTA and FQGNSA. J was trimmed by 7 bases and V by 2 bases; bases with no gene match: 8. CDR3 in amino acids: CASSLRAGGPWNIQYF. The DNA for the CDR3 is TGTGCCAGCAGCTTACGAGCGGGGGGGCCCTGGAACATTCAGTACTTC.

For the CDR3, the DNA is TGTGCCAGCAGCTTAGTGGCGGCACCCCAAGAGACCCAGTACTTC. Its translation is CASSLVAAPQETQYF. The chain couples TRBV7-7 to TRBJ2-5; D unclear. The CDR3 loop spans 15 amino acids. The germline gives CDR1 SSHAT, CDR2 FNYEAQ (reference sequence). V dropped 1 base and J dropped 1 base, with 10 bases sitting between them.

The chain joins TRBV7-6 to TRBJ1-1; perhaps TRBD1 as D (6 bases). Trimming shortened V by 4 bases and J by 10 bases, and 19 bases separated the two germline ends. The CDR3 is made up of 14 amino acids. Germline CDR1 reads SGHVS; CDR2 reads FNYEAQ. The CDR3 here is CASSSSTGLGAAFF. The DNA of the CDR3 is TGTGCCAGCAGCTCGTCAACAGGGTTGGGAGCAGCTTTCTTT.

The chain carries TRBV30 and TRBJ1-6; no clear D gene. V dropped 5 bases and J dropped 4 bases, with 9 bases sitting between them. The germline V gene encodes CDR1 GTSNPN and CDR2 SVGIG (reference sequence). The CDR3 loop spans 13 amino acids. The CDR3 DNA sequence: TGTGCCTGGGGGGATTATTATAATTCACCCCTCCACTTT. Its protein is CAWGDYYNSPLHF.

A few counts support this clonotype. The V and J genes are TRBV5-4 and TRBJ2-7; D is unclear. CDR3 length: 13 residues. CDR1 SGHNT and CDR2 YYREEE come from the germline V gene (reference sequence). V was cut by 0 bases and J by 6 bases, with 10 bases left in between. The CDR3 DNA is TGTGCCAGCAGCTTGGAAACCGGGTTCGAGCAGTACTTC. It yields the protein CASSLETGFEQYF.

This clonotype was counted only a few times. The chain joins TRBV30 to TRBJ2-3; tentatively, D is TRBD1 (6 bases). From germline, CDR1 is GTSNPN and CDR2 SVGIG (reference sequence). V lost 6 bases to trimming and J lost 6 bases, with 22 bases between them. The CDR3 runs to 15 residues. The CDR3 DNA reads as TGTGCCTGTGGGGACCCCCAGGGACAACGGGATACGCAGTATTTT. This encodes CACGDPQGQRDTQYF.

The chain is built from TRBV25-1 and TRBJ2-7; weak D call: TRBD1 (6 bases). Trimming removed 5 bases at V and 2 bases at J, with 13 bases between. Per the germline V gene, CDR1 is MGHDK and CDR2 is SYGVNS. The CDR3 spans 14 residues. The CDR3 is CASSFRTAPYEQYF. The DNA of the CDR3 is TGTGCCAGCAGTTTTCGGACAGCGCCCTACGAGCAGTACTTC.

The CDR3 region is CASSEGPRGMNTEAFF. The CDR3 nucleotides are TGTGCCAGCAGTGAAGGCCCCAGGGGGATGAACACTGAAGCTTTCTTT. The rearrangement joins TRBV25-1 to TRBJ1-1; 7 bases align to TRBD1. V shed 2 bases, J shed 0 bases, and the junction held 6 bases outside the gene matches. Germline V gives CDR1 MGHDK, CDR2 SYGVNS. This CDR3 contains 16 residues.

The CDR3 here is CSATWDRVPETQYF. DNA for the CDR3: TGCAGTGCTACTTGGGACAGGGTCCCAGAGACCCAGTACTTC. The rearrangement joins TRBV20-1 to TRBJ2-5; 9 bases match TRBD1. V lost 4 bases to trimming and J lost 4 bases; unmatched junction nucleotides: 7. The CDR3 has 14 residues. Germline-derived CDR1 and CDR2 are DFQATT and SNEGSKA (reference sequence).

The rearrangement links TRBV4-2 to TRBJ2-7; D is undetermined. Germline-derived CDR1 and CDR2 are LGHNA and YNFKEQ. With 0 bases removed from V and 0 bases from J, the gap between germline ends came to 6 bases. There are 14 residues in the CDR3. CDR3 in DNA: TGTGCCAGCAGCCAAGATGTCAACTCCTACGAGCAGTACTTC. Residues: CASSQDVNSYEQYF.

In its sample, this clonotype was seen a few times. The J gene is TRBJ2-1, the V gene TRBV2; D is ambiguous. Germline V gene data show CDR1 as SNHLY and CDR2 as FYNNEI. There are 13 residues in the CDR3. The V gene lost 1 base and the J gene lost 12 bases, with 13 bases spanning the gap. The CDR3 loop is CASSEVRSGGQFF. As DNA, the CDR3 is TGTGCCAGCAGTGAAGTTCGGTCAGGTGGGCAGTTCTTC.

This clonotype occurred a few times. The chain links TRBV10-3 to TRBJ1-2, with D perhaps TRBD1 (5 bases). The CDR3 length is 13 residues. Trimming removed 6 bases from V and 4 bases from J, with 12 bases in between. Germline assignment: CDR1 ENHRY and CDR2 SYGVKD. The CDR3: CAISPRRGYGYTF. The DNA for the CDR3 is TGTGCCATCAGCCCGAGGAGGGGCTATGGCTACACCTTC.

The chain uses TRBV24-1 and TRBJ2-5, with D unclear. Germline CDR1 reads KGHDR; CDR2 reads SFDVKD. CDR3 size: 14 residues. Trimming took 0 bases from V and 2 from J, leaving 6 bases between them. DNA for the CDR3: TGTGCCACCAGTGATTTGGGCAATCAAGAGACCCAGTACTTC. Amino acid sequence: CATSDLGNQETQYF.

The CDR3 sequence is CASARWGRPSNYGYTF. CDR3 DNA: TGTGCCAGCGCTCGTTGGGGCCGCCCCTCTAACTATGGCTACACCTTC. The J gene is TRBJ1-2, the V gene TRBV2; TRBD1 is a possible D gene (5 bases). V lost 8 bases, J lost 0 bases, and 19 bases lay in between. The germline gives CDR1 SNHLY, CDR2 FYNNEI. The CDR3 runs 16 residues. Combining the CDR3 with reference TRBV2 and TRBJ1-2 gives the whole variable domain EPEVTQTPSHQVTQMGQEVILRCVPISNHLYFYWYRQILGQKVEFLVSFYNNEISEKSEIFDDQFSVERPDGSNFTLKIRSTKLEDSAMYFCASARWGRPSNYGYTFGSGTRLTVV.

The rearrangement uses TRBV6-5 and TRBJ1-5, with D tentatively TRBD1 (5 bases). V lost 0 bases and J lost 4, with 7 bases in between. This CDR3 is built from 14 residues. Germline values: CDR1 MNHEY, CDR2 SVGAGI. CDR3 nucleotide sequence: TGTGCCAGCAGTTACTCGGGGCCAAATCAGCCCCAGCATTTT. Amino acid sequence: CASSYSGPNQPQHF.

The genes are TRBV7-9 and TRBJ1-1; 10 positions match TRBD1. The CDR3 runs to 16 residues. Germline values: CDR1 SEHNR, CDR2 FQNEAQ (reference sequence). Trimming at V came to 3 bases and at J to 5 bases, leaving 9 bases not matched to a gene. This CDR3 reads CASSFGGTGDVTEAFF. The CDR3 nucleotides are TGTGCCAGCAGCTTTGGAGGGACAGGGGATGTGACTGAAGCTTTCTTT.

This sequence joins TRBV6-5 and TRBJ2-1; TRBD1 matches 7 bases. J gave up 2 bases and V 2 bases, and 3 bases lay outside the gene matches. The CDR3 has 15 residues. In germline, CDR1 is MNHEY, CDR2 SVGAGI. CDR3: CASSYVTGAYNEQFF. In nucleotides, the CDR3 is TGTGCCAGCAGTTACGTTACAGGGGCCTACAATGAGCAGTTCTTC.

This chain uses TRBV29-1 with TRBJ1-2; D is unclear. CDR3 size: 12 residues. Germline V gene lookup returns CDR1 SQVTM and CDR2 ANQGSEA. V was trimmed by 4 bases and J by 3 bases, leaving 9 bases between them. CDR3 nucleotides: TGCAGCGTTGGCGAGGGAGACTATGGCTACACCTTC. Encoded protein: CSVGEGDYGYTF.

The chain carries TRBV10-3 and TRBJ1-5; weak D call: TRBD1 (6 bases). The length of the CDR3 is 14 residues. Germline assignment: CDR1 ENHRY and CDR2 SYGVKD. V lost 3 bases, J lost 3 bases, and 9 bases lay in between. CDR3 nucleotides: TGTGCCATCAGTGATGGACAGCCCAATCAGCCCCAGCATTTT. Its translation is CAISDGQPNQPQHF.

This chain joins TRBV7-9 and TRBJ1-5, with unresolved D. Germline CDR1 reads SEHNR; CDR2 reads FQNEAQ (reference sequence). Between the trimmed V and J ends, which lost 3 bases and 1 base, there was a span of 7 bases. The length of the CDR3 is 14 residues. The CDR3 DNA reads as TGTGCCAGCAGCTTCAGTCAAAGCAATCAGCCCCAGCATTTT. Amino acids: CASSFSQSNQPQHF.

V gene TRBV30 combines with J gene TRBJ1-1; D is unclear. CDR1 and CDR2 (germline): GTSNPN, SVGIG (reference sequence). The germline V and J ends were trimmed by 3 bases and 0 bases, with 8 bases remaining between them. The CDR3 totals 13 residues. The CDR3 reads CAWSRDMNTEAFF. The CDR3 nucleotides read TGTGCCTGGAGCCGGGATATGAACACTGAAGCTTTCTTT. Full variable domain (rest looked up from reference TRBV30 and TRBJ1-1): SQTIHQWPATLVQPVGSPLSLECTVEGTSNPNLYWYRQAAGRGLQLLFYSVGIGQISSEVPQNLSASRPQDRQFILSSKKLLLSDSGFYLCAWSRDMNTEAFFGQGTRLTVV.

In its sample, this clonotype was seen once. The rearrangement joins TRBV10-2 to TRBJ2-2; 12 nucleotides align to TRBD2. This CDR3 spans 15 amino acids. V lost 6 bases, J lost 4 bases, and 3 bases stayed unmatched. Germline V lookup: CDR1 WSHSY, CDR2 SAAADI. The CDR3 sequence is CASRTSGGGTGELFF. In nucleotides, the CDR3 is TGCGCCAGCAGGACTAGCGGGGGCGGCACCGGGGAGCTGTTTTTT.

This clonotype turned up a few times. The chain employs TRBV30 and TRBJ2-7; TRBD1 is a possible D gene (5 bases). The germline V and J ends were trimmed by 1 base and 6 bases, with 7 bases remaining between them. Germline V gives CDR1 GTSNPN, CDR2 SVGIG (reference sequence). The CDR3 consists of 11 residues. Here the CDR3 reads CAWSGRGEQYF. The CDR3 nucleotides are TGTGCCTGGAGTGGAAGGGGCGAGCAGTACTTC.

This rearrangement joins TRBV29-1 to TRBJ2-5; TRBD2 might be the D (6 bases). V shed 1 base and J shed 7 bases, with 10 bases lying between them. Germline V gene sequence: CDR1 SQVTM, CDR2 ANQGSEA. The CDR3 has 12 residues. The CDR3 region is CSVEGLDRTQYF. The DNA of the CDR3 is TGCAGCGTTGAAGGACTAGACAGGACCCAGTACTTC. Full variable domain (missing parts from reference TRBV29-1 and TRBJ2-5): SAVISQKPSRDICQRGTSLTIQCQVDSQVTMMFWYRQQPGQSLTLIATANQGSEATYESGFVIDKFPISRPNLTFSTLTVSNMSPEDSSIYLCSVEGLDRTQYFGPGTRLLVL.

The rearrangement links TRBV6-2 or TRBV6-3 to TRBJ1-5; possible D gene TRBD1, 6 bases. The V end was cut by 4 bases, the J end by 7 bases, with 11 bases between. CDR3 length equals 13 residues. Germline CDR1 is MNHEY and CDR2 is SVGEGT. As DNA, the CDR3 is TGTGCCAGCAGTTCACAGGGATGGCAGCCCCAGCATTTT. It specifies CASSSQGWQPQHF.

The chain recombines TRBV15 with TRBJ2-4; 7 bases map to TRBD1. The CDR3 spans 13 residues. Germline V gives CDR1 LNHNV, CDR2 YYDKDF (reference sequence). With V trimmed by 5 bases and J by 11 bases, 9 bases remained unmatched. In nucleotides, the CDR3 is TGTGCCACCAGCCCGGGACAGATACTTTTTCAGTACTTC. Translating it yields CATSPGQILFQYF.

CDR3: CASSYTKITNTEAFF. The CDR3 nucleotides read TGTGCCAGCAGTTATACAAAGATTACGAACACTGAAGCTTTCTTT. V usage is TRBV6-5 and J usage is TRBJ1-1; no firm D call. The CDR3 totals 15 residues. CDR1 and CDR2 (germline): MNHEY, SVGAGI. With 3 bases removed from V and 1 base from J, the gap between germline ends came to 12 bases.

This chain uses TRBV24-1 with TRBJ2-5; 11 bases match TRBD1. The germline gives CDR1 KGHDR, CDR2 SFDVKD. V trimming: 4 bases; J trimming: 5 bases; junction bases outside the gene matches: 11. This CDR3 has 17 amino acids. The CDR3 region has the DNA TGTGCCACCAGTGAGGGGGGTGGACAGGGGGCCCGGGAGACCCAGTACTTC. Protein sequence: CATSEGGGQGARETQYF.